The 12 T cell receptor beta chains listed next were all sequenced from one sample in a study of monozygotic twins with inflammatory bowel disease. Reanalyzing the 5' RACE reads, TCRdb keeps one entry per CDR3 protein, without DNA. The specimen's table records some 170,000 distinct CDR3 sequences. The sequenced sample was blood. The receptors come from a human donor with ulcerative colitis or Crohn's disease, or a healthy co-twin of an affected twin (not recorded which).

The chain carries TRBV5-4 and TRBJ1-2; TCRdb proposes TRBD1, but this gene call is untestable without DNA. Germline values: CDR1 SGHNT, CDR2 YYREEE (reference sequence). The CDR3 has 14 residues. CDR3 residues: CASSLKGTISGYTF.

This sequence joins TRBV14 and TRBJ2-7; with no DNA, the TCRdb D assignment of TRBD1 cannot be verified. CDR3 length equals 14 residues. From germline, CDR1 is SGHDN and CDR2 FVKESK. The CDR3 loop reads CASSHGTSSYEQYF.

The chain's CDR3 is CASSPIVVYSTDTQYF. The chain links TRBV28 to TRBJ2-3. Looked up from germline, CDR1 is MDHEN and CDR2 is SYDVKM. CDR3 size: 16 residues.

V is TRBV28 and J is TRBJ1-6. The length of the CDR3 is 13 residues. Germline CDR1 reads MDHEN; CDR2 reads SYDVKM. The CDR3 protein is CASSGPLNSPLHF.

V and J are TRBV7-8 and TRBJ1-1; TCRdb's D call, TRBD1, is unchecked because there is no DNA. The CDR3 sequence is 17 residues long. Germline V lookup: CDR1 SGHVS, CDR2 FQNEAQ. The CDR3 spells CASSPLHAGDKGTEAFF.

The CDR3 loop is CASSFSEGAVDYGYTF. The genes are TRBV5-1 and TRBJ1-2; TCRdb's D call, TRBD1, is unchecked because there is no DNA. The CDR3 totals 16 residues. The germline gives CDR1 SGHRS, CDR2 YFSETQ.

V usage is TRBV24-1 and J usage is TRBJ2-3. The CDR3 contains 15 residues. The germline V gene has CDR1 KGHDR and CDR2 SFDVKD. The CDR3 here is CATSDTSITADTQYF.

The chain is built from TRBV5-1 and TRBJ2-1. The germline V gene has CDR1 SGHRS and CDR2 YFSETQ. The CDR3 has 15 amino acids. The CDR3 loop is CASSLAHSSYNEQFF.

The gene calls are TRBV5-4 and TRBJ2-5; TCRdb selects TRBD2, and the lack of DNA leaves this call unchecked. Germline loops: CDR1 SGHNT, CDR2 YYREEE (reference sequence). The CDR3 sequence is 14 residues long. CDR3 sequence: CASSLISGRETQYF.

The chain employs TRBV6-1 and TRBJ2-5; TCRdb's D gene call, TRBD1, goes unchecked for lack of DNA. The CDR3 is made up of 13 amino acids. The germline CDR1 and CDR2 sequences are MNHNS and SASEGT. CDR3 amino acids: CASSEGQLETQYF.

The V gene is TRBV28, the J gene TRBJ1-2; checking the TCRdb D call of TRBD1 is not possible without DNA. The CDR3 sequence is 12 residues long. Germline V gene data show CDR1 as MDHEN and CDR2 as SYDVKM. CDR3 sequence reads: CASSFRGYGYTF.

The chain recombines TRBV9 with TRBJ2-1; TCRdb lists TRBD1, though no DNA is available to test this call. CDR1 and CDR2 from the germline V gene are SGDLS and YYNGEE. The CDR3 totals 14 residues. CDR3 region: CASSVGGARNEQFF.